Below are 22 T cell receptor beta chains sequenced from a single sample in a study of early T cells in non-severe SARS-CoV-2 infection. TCRdb used MiXCR to reprocess the 5' RACE reads, holding one entry per CDR3 protein. This sample has under 60,000 distinct CDR3 sequences, with roughly a tenth found just once. Sequencing input: whole blood. These receptors were taken from an adult who was a healthcare worker with PCR-confirmed SARS-CoV-2 infection or an uninfected control (not recorded which).

Many counts were recorded for this clonotype. CDR3 amino acids: CSARVTQGYSPLHF. Here the CDR3 DNA reads TGCAGTGCTAGAGTGACGCAGGGTTATTCACCCCTCCACTTT. This chain connects TRBV20-1 to TRBJ1-6; D possibly corresponds to TRBD1 (5 bases). The CDR3 runs to 14 residues. With 1 base removed from V and 8 bases from J, the gap between germline ends came to 12 bases. Germline loops: CDR1 DFQATT, CDR2 SNEGSKA (reference sequence).

The sample holds many counts of this clonotype. V gene TRBV5-1 combines with J gene TRBJ1-5, with 8 bases matching TRBD1. With 0 bases clipped from V and 4 bases from J, the junction kept 3 bases outside the gene matches. The length of the CDR3 is 15 residues. Looked up from germline, CDR1 is SGHRS and CDR2 is YFSETQ. CDR3 region: CASSLGGTGNQPQHF. In DNA, the CDR3 is TGCGCCAGCAGCTTGGGAGGGACAGGAAATCAGCCCCAGCATTTT.

This clonotype has more than one count but fewer than ten. The chain uses TRBV18 and TRBJ2-3; D remains ambiguous. Germline V CDR1 and CDR2: KGHSH, LQKENI. The CDR3 consists of 15 residues. V was shortened by 2 bases and J by 1 base, with 10 bases between the two germline ends. The CDR3 DNA reads TGTGCCAGCTCACCAGGGCCTCCAGGCACAGATACGCAGTATTTT. This codes for CASSPGPPGTDTQYF. The full variable domain, in which reference TRBV18 and TRBJ2-3 provide the parts outside the CDR3, is NAGVMQNPRHLVRRRGQEARLRCSPMKGHSHVYWYRQLPEEGLKFMVYLQKENIIDESGMPKERFSAEFPKEGPSILRIQQVVRGDSAAYFCASSPGPPGTDTQYFGPGTRLTVL.

This clonotype was detected many times. The genes are TRBV2 and TRBJ2-5; D is undetermined. Between the trimmed V and J ends, which lost 6 bases and 2 bases, there was a span of 1 base. Germline loops: CDR1 SNHLY, CDR2 FYNNEI. The CDR3 consists of 10 residues. CDR3 loop: CASRQETQYF. CDR3 coding DNA: TGTGCCAGCAGACAAGAGACCCAGTACTTC.

At least ten counts were recorded for this clonotype. CDR3 region: CASSLEDRGTYNEQFF. The CDR3 nucleotides are TGTGCCAGCAGCTTGGAGGACAGGGGCACCTACAATGAGCAGTTCTTC. The chain combines TRBV5-4 with TRBJ2-1, with 9 bases that match TRBD1. The V segment lost 0 bases and the J segment 2 bases; nucleotides outside the gene matches: 3. Germline lookup yields CDR1 SGHNT and CDR2 YYREEE (reference sequence). The CDR3 totals 16 residues.

This clonotype was detected ten times or more. The chain couples TRBV14 to TRBJ1-1; no clear D. V lost 2 bases to trimming and J lost 6 bases, with 10 bases between them. CDR3 size: 13 residues. Germline CDR1 SGHDN, CDR2 FVKESK. The CDR3: CASSQSRVSEAFF. DNA of the CDR3: TGTGCCAGCAGCCAATCAAGGGTCTCTGAAGCTTTCTTT.

The chain combines TRBV7-9 with TRBJ1-2; TRBD1 aligns across 9 bases. V gave up 3 bases and J gave up 8 bases; unmatched junction bases: 4. CDR1 and CDR2 from the germline V gene are SEHNR and FQNEAQ (reference sequence). The CDR3 consists of 13 residues. The CDR3, as DNA: TGTGCCAGCAGCTTGGGACAGGGTGCCGGCTACACCTTC. It specifies CASSLGQGAGYTF.

This clonotype was seen ten or more times. This chain joins TRBV7-2 and TRBJ1-5; 7 bases line up with TRBD1. The CDR3 runs to 14 residues. Looked up from germline, CDR1 is SGHTA and CDR2 is FQGNSA. The V and J ends lost 0 bases and 7 bases, in that order; junction bases with no gene match: 3. CDR3 DNA: TGTGCCAGCAGCTTAGCAGGGGGCGGGCAGCCCCAGCATTTT. Translation: CASSLAGGGQPQHF.

This clonotype turned up a few times. This chain uses TRBV3-1 with TRBJ2-7; TRBD2 aligns across 13 bases. Losses at the gene ends were 6 bases for V and 3 bases for J; bases not matched to a gene: 2. Germline V gene data show CDR1 as LGHDT and CDR2 as YNNKEL (reference sequence). This CDR3 comprises 14 residues. For the CDR3, the DNA is TGTGCCAGCAGTCGGACTAGCGGGGGCTACGAGCAGTACTTC. Translation gives CASSRTSGGYEQYF.

This clonotype was recorded many times. The chain is built from TRBV20-1 and TRBJ2-7; 7 bases fit TRBD1. There are 14 residues in the CDR3. Germline V gene lookup returns CDR1 DFQATT and CDR2 SNEGSKA (reference sequence). V gave up 0 bases and J gave up 6 bases; unmatched junction bases: 8. In DNA form, the CDR3 reads TGCAGTGCTAGAGATGGGGGACAGCCCGGCGAGCAGTACTTC. Translating it yields CSARDGGQPGEQYF.

This clonotype came up a few times. The chain joins TRBV7-8 to TRBJ2-3, with D hard to call. V was pared by 1 base and J by 2 bases, with 4 bases between. Germline lookup yields CDR1 SGHVS and CDR2 FQNEAQ. There are 13 residues in the CDR3. Here the CDR3 DNA reads TGTGCCAGCAGCTTAGATCACACAGATACGCAGTATTTT. Translating it yields CASSLDHTDTQYF.

This clonotype occurred many times. This chain links TRBV6-2 or TRBV6-3 with TRBJ2-1, with 11 bases fitting TRBD2. V shed 9 bases and J 6 bases; nucleotides not matched to a gene: 7. Germline lookup yields CDR1 MNHEY and CDR2 SVGEGT. The CDR3 totals 14 residues. The CDR3 DNA reads as TGTGCCAGTACTAGCGGGAGTTGGTTCAATGAGCAGTTCTTC. Its translation is CASTSGSWFNEQFF.

Only a few counts were recorded for this clonotype. The V gene is TRBV18, the J gene TRBJ2-1, with TRBD2 matching 7 bases. There are 15 residues in the CDR3. V trimming: 4 bases; J trimming: 5 bases; junction bases outside the gene matches: 8. Germline values: CDR1 KGHSH, CDR2 LQKENI. CDR3 loop: CASSRRRGEDNEQFF. Here the CDR3 DNA reads TGTGCCAGCTCACGTCGACGGGGGGAGGACAATGAGCAGTTCTTC. Full variable domain (outside the CDR3, taken from reference TRBV18 and TRBJ2-1): NAGVMQNPRHLVRRRGQEARLRCSPMKGHSHVYWYRQLPEEGLKFMVYLQKENIIDESGMPKERFSAEFPKEGPSILRIQQVVRGDSAAYFCASSRRRGEDNEQFFGPGTRLTVL.

This clonotype has ten or more counts. V is TRBV20-1 and J is TRBJ2-5; possible D gene TRBD1, 6 bases. The CDR3 is 15 amino acids. Germline V gene lookup returns CDR1 DFQATT and CDR2 SNEGSKA (reference sequence). V shed 3 bases and J shed 4 bases, with 18 bases lying between them. In nucleotides, the CDR3 is TGCAGTGCTAGTTTCTTCGTGGGGGCTGGAGAGACCCAGTACTTC. It is translated as CSASFFVGAGETQYF.

This chain joins TRBV19 and TRBJ1-5, with a possible D match to TRBD1 (6 bases). Germline CDR1 reads LNHDA; CDR2 reads SQIVND (reference sequence). With 6 bases removed from V and 6 bases from J, the gap between germline ends came to 15 bases. CDR3 length: 14 amino acids. CDR3 residues: CASRNSDRFQPQHF. The CDR3 DNA sequence: TGTGCCAGTAGAAACTCCGACAGGTTTCAGCCCCAGCATTTT.

The rearrangement links TRBV29-1 to TRBJ2-3; the match to TRBD2 covers 10 bases. V shed 4 bases and J 3 bases; nucleotides not matched to a gene: 1. This CDR3 is built from 13 residues. In germline, CDR1 is SQVTM, CDR2 ANQGSEA. This CDR3 reads CSVGAGGTDTQYF. The CDR3 DNA follows: TGCAGCGTTGGAGCGGGAGGGACAGATACGCAGTATTTT.

This clonotype occurred a few times. This chain's CDR3 is CSVEEGPGTGSYEQYF. The CDR3 DNA is TGCAGCGTTGAGGAAGGACCCGGGACAGGGAGCTACGAGCAGTACTTC. The chain has TRBV29-1 and TRBJ2-7; 9 bases line up with TRBD1. Germline-derived CDR1 and CDR2 are SQVTM and ANQGSEA. This CDR3 has 16 residues. V lost 3 bases to trimming and J lost 3 bases; unmatched junction nucleotides: 12.

This clonotype occurred a few times. The chain links TRBV3-1 to TRBJ1-2, with no clear D. The germline CDR1 and CDR2 sequences are LGHDT and YNNKEL (reference sequence). This CDR3 is built from 14 residues. The V end lost 3 bases, the J end lost 1 base, and 9 bases lay between the germline ends. The chain's CDR3 is CASSQNSNNYGYTF. DNA of the CDR3: TGTGCCAGCAGCCAGAACAGTAATAACTATGGCTACACCTTC.

This clonotype was seen only a few times. This chain links TRBV7-3 with TRBJ2-5; D might be TRBD1 (6 bases). The CDR3 sequence is 15 residues long. Germline V lookup: CDR1 SGHTA, CDR2 FQGTGA. The V gene lost 5 bases and the J gene lost 4 bases, with 17 bases spanning the gap. In DNA, the CDR3 is TGTGCCAGCAGCCCTACCGGGACAAGGAGAGAGACCCAGTACTTC. Its translation: CASSPTGTRRETQYF.

In the case of this clonotype: One junction end does not reproduce the germline sequence, and a read error may be involved. J is TRBJ1-1 and V is TRBV5-1; D remains ambiguous. In germline, CDR1 is SGHRS, CDR2 YFSETQ. The CDR3 extends over 15 amino acids. The CDR3 spells CASSTSGTGNTEAFF. In DNA, the CDR3 is TGCGCCAGCAGCACCTCCGGCACGGGAAACACGGAAGCTTTCTTT.

This clonotype was seen many times. The genes are TRBV6-5 and TRBJ2-7; D call uncertain. CDR1 and CDR2 (germline): MNHEY, SVGAGI. This CDR3 contains 14 residues. Between the trimmed V and J ends, which lost 0 bases and 1 base, there was a span of 7 bases. The DNA for the CDR3 is TGTGCCAGCAGTTACTCGCTGGCTTCCTACGAGCAGTACTTC. Amino acid sequence: CASSYSLASYEQYF.

This clonotype was counted at least ten times. The chain joins TRBV5-1 to TRBJ2-7; possible D gene TRBD2, 6 bases. The CDR3 has 14 amino acids. Deletions cut 4 bases from V and 3 bases from J, with 14 bases between. Germline V gives CDR1 SGHRS, CDR2 YFSETQ. The CDR3 protein is CASSVRDFHYEQYF. CDR3 bases: TGCGCCAGCAGCGTCCGGGACTTCCACTACGAGCAGTACTTC.